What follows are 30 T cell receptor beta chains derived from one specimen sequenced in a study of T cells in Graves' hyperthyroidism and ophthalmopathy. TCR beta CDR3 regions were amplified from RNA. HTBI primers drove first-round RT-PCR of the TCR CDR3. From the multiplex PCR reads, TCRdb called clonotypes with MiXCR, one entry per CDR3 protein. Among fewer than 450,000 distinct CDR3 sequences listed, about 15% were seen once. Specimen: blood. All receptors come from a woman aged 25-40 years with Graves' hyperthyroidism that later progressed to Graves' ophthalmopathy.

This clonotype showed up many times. DNA of the CDR3: TGCGCCAGCAGCCCCTATAGCGGGGCCTCCTACGAGCAGTACTTC. It codes for CASSPYSGASYEQYF. J is TRBJ2-7 and V is TRBV5-1, with 8 positions matching TRBD2. J was trimmed by 0 bases and V by 4 bases; bases with no gene match: 6. The CDR3 contains 15 residues. CDR1 is SGHRS and CDR2 is YFSETQ in the germline V gene.

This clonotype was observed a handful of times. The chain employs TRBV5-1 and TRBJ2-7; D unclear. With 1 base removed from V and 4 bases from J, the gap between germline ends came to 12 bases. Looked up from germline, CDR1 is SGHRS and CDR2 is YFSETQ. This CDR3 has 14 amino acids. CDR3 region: CASSLRSLKYEQYF. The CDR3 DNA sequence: TGCGCCAGCAGCTTGAGATCCCTCAAGTACGAGCAGTACTTC. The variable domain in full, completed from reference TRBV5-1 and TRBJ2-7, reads KAGVTQTPRYLIKTRGQQVTLSCSPISGHRSVSWYQQTPGQGLQFLFEYFSETQRNKGNFPGRFSGRQFSNSRSEMNVSTLELGDSALYLCASSLRSLKYEQYFGPGTRLTVT.

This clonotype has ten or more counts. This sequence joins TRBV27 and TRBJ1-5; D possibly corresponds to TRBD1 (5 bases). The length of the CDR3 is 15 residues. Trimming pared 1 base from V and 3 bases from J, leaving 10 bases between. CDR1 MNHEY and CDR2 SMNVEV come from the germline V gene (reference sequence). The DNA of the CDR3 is TGTGCCAGCAGTTTATTTGGGACCTACAATCAGCCCCAGCATTTT. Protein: CASSLFGTYNQPQHF.

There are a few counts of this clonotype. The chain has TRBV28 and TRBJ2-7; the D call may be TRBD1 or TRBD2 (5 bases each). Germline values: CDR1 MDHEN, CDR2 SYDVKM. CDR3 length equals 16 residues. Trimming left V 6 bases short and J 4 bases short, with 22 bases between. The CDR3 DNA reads TGTGCCAGCAGGCCCCGCGCCCAGGGAGTTTTGTACGAGCAGTACTTC. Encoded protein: CASRPRAQGVLYEQYF. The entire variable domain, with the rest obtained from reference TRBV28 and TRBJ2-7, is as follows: DVKVTQSSRYLVKRTGEKVFLECVQDMDHENMFWYRQDPGLGLRLIYFSYDVKMKEKGDIPEGYSVSREKKERFSLILESASTNQTSMYLCASRPRAQGVLYEQYFGPGTRLTVT.

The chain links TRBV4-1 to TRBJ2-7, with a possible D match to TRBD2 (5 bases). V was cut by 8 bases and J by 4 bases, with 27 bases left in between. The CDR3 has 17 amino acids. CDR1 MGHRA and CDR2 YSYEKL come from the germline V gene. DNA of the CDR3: TGCGCCAGCCCCCGGAGCGAGGAGGAGAAATTTGTGTACGAGCAGTACTTC. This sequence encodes CASPRSEEEKFVYEQYF.

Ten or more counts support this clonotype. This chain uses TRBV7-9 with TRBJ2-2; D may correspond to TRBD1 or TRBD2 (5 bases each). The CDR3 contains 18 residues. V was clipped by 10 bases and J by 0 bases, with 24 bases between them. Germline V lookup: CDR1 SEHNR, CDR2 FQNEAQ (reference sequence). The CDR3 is CATRDTDKQLTNTGELFF. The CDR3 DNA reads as TGTGCCACTCGGGATACGGACAAACAGCTAACGAACACCGGGGAGCTGTTTTTT.

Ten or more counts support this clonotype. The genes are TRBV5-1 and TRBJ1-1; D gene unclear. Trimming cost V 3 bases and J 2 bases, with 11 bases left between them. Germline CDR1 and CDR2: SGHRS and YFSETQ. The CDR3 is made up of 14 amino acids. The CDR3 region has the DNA TGCGCCAGCAGCTCGACCGGGGTTAACACTGAAGCTTTCTTT. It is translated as CASSSTGVNTEAFF. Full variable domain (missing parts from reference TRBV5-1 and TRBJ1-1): KAGVTQTPRYLIKTRGQQVTLSCSPISGHRSVSWYQQTPGQGLQFLFEYFSETQRNKGNFPGRFSGRQFSNSRSEMNVSTLELGDSALYLCASSSTGVNTEAFFGQGTRLTVV.

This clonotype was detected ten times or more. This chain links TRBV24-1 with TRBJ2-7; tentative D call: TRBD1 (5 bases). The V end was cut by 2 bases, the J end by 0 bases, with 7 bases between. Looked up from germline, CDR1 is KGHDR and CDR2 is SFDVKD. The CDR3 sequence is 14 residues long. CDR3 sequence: CATSDWTNSYEQYF. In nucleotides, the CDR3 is TGTGCCACCAGTGATTGGACAAACTCCTACGAGCAGTACTTC.

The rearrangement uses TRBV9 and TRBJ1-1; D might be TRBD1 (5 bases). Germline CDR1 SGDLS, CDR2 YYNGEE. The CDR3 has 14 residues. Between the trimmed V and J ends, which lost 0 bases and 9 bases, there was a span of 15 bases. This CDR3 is CASSVGGSQGQAFF. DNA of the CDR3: TGTGCCAGCAGCGTAGGGGGTTCGCAGGGACAAGCTTTCTTT.

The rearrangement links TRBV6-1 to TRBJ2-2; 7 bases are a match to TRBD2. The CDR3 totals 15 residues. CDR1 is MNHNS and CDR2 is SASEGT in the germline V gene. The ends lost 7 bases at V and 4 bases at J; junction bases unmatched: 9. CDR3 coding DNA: TGTGCCAGCAAGGCCCGGGACTACACCACCGGGGAGCTGTTTTTT. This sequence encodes CASKARDYTTGELFF.

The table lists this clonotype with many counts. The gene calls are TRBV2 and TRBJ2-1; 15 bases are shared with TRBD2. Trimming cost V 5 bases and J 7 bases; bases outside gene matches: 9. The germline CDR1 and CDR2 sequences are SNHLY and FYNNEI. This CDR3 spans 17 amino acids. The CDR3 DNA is TGTGCCAGCAGTTCCCGGACTAGCGGGGGGGTCCGGAATGAGCAGTTCTTC. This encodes CASSSRTSGGVRNEQFF.

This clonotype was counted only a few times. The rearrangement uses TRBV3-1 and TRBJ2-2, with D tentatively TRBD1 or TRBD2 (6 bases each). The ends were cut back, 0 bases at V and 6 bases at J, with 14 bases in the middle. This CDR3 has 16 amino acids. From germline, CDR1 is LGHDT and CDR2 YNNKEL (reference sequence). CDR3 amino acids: CASSQDPGARAGELFF. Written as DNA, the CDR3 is TGTGCCAGCAGCCAAGATCCGGGGGCGCGCGCCGGGGAGCTGTTTTTT.

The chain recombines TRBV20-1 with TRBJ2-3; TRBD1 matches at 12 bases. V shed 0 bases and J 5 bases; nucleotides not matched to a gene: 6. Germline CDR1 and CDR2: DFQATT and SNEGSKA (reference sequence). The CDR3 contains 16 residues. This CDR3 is CSARDPGTGGIDTQYF. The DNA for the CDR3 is TGCAGTGCTAGAGATCCAGGGACAGGGGGCATAGATACGCAGTATTTT.

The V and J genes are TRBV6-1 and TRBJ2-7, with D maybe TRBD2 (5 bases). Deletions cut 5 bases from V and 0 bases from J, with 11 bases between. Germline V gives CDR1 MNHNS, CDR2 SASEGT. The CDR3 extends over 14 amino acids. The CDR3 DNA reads TGTGCCAGCAGTCGCGGGTCGACCTCCTACGAGCAGTACTTC. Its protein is CASSRGSTSYEQYF.

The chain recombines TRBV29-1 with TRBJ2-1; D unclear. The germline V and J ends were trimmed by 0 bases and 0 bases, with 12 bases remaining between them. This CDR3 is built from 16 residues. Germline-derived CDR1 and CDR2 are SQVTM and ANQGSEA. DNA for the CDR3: TGCAGCGTTGAAGATGGGTCCTCTAGCTCCTACAATGAGCAGTTCTTC. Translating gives CSVEDGSSSSYNEQFF.

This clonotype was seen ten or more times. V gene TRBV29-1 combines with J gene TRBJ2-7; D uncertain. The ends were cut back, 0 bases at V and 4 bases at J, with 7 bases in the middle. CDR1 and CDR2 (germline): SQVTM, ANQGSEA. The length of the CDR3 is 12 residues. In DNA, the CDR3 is TGCAGCGTTGAAGATCTTAGGTACGAGCAGTACTTC. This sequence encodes CSVEDLRYEQYF.

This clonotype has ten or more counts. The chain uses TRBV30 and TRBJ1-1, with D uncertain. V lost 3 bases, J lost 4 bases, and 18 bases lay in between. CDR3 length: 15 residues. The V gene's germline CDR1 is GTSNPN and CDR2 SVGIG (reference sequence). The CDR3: CAWRPKLALGTEAFF. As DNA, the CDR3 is TGTGCCTGGAGGCCTAAGTTGGCCCTGGGCACTGAAGCTTTCTTT.

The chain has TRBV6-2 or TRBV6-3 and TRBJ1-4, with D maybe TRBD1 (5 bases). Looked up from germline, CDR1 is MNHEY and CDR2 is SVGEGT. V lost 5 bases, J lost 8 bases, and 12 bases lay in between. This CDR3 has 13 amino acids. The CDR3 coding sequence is TGTGCCAGCAGTCGCTCGGGGGGGGAAAAACTGTTTTTT. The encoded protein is CASSRSGGEKLFF.

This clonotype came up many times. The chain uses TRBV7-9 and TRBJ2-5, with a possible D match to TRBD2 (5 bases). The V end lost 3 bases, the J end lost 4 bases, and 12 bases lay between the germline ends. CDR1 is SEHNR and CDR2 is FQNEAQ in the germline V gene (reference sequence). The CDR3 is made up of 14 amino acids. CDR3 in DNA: TGTGCCAGCAGCTTTGTCGGGGTGCGAGAGACCCAGTACTTC. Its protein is CASSFVGVRETQYF. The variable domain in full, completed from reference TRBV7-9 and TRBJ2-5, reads DTGVSQNPRHKITKRGQNVTFRCDPISEHNRLYWYRQTLGQGPEFLTYFQNEAQLEKSRLLSDRFSAERPKGSFSTLEIQRTEQGDSAMYLCASSFVGVRETQYFGPGTRLLVL.

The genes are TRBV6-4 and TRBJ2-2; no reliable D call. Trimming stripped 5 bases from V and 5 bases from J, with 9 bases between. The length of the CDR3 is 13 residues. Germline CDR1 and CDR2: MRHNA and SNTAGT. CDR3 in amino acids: CASSYTLTGELFF. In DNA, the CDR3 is TGTGCCAGCAGTTATACTTTGACCGGGGAGCTGTTTTTT.

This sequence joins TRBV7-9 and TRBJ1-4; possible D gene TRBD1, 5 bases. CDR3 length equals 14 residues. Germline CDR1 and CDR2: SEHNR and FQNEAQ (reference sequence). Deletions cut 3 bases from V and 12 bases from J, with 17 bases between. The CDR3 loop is CASSFSRDDIQLFF. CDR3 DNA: TGTGCCAGCAGCTTTAGCCGGGACGACATTCAACTGTTTTTT.

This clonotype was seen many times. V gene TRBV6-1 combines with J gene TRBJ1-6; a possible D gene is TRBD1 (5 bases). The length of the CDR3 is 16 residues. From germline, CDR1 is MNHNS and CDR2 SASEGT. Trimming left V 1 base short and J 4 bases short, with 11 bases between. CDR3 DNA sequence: TGTGCCAGCAGTGAAGAGGTGGCAGGGTATAATTCACCCCTCCACTTT. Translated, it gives CASSEEVAGYNSPLHF.

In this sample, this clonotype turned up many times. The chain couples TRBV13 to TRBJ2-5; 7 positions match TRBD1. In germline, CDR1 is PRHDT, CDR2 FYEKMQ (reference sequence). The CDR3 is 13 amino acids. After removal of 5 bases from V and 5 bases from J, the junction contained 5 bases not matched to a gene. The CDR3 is CASSTDRDETQYF. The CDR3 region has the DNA TGTGCCAGCAGCACCGACAGGGACGAGACCCAGTACTTC.

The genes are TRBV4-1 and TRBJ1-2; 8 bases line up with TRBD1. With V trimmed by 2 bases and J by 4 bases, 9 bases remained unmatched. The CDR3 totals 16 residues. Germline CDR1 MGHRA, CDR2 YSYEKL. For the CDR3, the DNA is TGCGCCAGCAGCCAATCCTTGCCAGGGGGCTTCTATGGCTACACCTTC. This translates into CASSQSLPGGFYGYTF.

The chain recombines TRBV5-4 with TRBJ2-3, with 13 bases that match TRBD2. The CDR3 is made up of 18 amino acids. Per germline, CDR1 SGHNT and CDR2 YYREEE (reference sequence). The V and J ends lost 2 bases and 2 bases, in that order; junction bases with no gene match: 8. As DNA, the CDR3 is TGTGCCAGCAGCTTAGAGAACGGACTAGCGGGGGTCACAGATACGCAGTATTTT. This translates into CASSLENGLAGVTDTQYF.

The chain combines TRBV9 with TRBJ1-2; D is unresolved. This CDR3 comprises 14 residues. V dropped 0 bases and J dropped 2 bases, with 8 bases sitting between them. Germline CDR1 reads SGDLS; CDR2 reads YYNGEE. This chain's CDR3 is CASSVAATNYGYTF. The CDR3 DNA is TGTGCCAGCAGCGTAGCTGCCACAAACTATGGCTACACCTTC.

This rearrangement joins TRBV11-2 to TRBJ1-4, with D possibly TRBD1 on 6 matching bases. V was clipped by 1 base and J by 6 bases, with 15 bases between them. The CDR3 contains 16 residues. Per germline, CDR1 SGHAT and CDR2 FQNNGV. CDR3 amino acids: CASSLVLQGSDEKLFF. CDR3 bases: TGTGCCAGCAGCTTAGTACTACAGGGATCCGATGAAAAACTGTTTTTT.

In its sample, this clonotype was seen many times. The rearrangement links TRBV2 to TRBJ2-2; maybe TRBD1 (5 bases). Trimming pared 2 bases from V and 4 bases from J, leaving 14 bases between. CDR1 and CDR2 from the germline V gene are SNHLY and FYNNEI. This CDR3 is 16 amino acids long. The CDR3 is CASSELGQRPTGELFF. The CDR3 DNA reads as TGTGCCAGCAGTGAACTGGGGCAACGTCCCACCGGGGAGCTGTTTTTT. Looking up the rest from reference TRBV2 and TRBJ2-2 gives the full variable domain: EPEVTQTPSHQVTQMGQEVILRCVPISNHLYFYWYRQILGQKVEFLVSFYNNEISEKSEIFDDQFSVERPDGSNFTLKIRSTKLEDSAMYFCASSELGQRPTGELFFGEGSRLTVL.

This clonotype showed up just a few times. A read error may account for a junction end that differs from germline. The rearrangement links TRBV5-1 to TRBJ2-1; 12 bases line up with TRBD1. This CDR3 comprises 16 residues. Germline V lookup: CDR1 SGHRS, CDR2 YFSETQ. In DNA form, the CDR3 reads TGTGCCAGCAGCCTGGGACAGGGGGCGAGATCCAATGAGCAGTTCTTC. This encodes CASSLGQGARSNEQFF.

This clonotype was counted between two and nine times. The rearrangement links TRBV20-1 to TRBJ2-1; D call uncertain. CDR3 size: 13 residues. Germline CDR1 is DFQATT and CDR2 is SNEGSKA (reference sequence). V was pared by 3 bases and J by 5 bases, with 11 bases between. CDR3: CSASSGDHNEQFF. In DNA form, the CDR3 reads TGCAGTGCTAGCAGTGGGGATCACAATGAGCAGTTCTTC.